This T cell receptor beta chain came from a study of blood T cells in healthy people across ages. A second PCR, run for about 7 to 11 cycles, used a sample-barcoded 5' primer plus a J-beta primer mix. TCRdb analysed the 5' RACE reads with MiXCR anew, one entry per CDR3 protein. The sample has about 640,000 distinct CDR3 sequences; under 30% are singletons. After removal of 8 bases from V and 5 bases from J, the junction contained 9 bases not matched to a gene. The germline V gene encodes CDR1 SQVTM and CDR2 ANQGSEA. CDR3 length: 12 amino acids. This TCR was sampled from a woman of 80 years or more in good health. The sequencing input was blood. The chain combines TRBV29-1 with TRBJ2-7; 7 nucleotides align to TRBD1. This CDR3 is CSTWDRPHEQYF. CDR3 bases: TGCAGCACCTGGGACAGACCCCACGAGCAGTACTTC.